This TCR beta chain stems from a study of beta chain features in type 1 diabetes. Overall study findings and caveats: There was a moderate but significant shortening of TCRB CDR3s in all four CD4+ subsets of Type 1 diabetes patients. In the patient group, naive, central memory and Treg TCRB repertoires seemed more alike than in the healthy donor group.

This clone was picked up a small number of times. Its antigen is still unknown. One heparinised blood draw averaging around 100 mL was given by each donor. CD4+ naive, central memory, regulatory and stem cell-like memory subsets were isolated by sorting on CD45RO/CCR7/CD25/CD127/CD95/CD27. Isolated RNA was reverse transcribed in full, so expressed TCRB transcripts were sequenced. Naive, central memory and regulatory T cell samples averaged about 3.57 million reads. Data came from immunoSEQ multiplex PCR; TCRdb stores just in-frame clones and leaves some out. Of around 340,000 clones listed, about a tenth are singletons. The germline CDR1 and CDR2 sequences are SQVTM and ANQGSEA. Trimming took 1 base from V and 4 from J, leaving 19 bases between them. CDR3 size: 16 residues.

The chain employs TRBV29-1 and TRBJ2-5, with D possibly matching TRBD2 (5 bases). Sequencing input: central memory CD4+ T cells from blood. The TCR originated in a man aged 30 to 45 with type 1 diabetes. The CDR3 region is CSVEGGPTTRSETQYF. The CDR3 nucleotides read TGCAGCGTTGAAGGAGGACCGACCACTAGGTCAGAGACCCAGTACTTC.